A single sample gave rise to the 14 T cell receptor beta chains below, sequenced in a study of blood T cells in healthy people across ages (dated by TCRdb to between 2014 and 2016). The protocol used for the library was 5' RACE. Sequencing was carried out with an Illumina HiSeq 2500. A second PCR of about 7 to 12 cycles was run with a J-beta primer mix and a sample-barcoded 5' primer. TCRdb's own reprocessing of the public reads used fastp at Q25 and MiXCR and kept productive beta chains. Rows merge per CDR3 protein into single entries with the most common DNA and genes. The sample includes about 630,000 distinct CDR3 sequences, with over 20% observed a single time. Of the sample, 3% to 4% falls within the top ten clones. Input material: blood. The receptors come from a man between 65 and 85 years old in good health.

This clonotype has only a few counts. The rearrangement uses TRBV6-1 and TRBJ2-5; no reliable D call. Near its end, the DNA agrees better with TRBJ2-1, so the J call may be wrong. Germline lookup yields CDR1 MNHNS and CDR2 SASEGT. The CDR3 runs to 12 residues. CDR3 region: CASSDLYNEQFF. The CDR3 DNA follows: TGTGCCAGCAGCGATTTGTACAATGAGCAGTTCTTC.

This clonotype was seen more than once but under ten times. The chain has TRBV7-9 and TRBJ2-1; 11 bases map to TRBD2. The CDR3 length is 15 residues. The V and J ends lost 5 bases and 7 bases, in that order; junction bases with no gene match: 7. CDR1 and CDR2 from the germline V gene are SEHNR and FQNEAQ (reference sequence). This CDR3 reads CASSLFSGRVNEQFF. The CDR3, as DNA: TGTGCCAGCAGCCTCTTTAGCGGGAGGGTAAATGAGCAGTTCTTC.

This chain uses TRBV6-5 with TRBJ2-3; 14 bases align to TRBD2. J was trimmed by 1 base and V by 10 bases; bases with no gene match: 4. The CDR3 runs to 15 residues. Germline lookup yields CDR1 MNHEY and CDR2 SVGAGI. In DNA form, the CDR3 reads TGTGCCACGGGGACTAGCGGGAGAGGCACAGATACGCAGTATTTT. It specifies CATGTSGRGTDTQYF.

The chain couples TRBV5-1 to TRBJ2-1, with TRBD2 matching over 8 bases. CDR1 and CDR2 from the germline V gene are SGHRS and YFSETQ. The CDR3 runs 16 residues. J was trimmed by 0 bases and V by 5 bases; bases with no gene match: 7. The CDR3, as DNA: TGCGCCAGCAGGCCTGGAGCGGGGGCCTCCTACAATGAGCAGTTCTTC. It codes for CASRPGAGASYNEQFF.

This clonotype was seen a few times. The gene calls are TRBV10-3 and TRBJ2-5; D ambiguous. Gene TRBJ2-1 matches the end of the DNA better, so the J call may be wrong. The CDR3 extends over 16 amino acids. Germline values: CDR1 ENHRY, CDR2 SYGVKD. The DNA for the CDR3 is TGTGCCATCAGCCATTTCGTTGTGCGCTCGGGCGGTGAGCAGTTCTTC. Translation gives CAISHFVVRSGGEQFF.

The chain links TRBV20-1 to TRBJ2-7, with TRBD2 matching over 15 bases. This CDR3 contains 19 residues. J was trimmed by 0 bases and V by 3 bases; bases with no gene match: 12. CDR1 and CDR2 from the germline V gene are DFQATT and SNEGSKA (reference sequence). CDR3 nucleotides: TGCAGTGCTAGTCGCATATCCCCGGGACTAGCGGGAGGCTCCTACGAGCAGTACTTC. Translation: CSASRISPGLAGGSYEQYF.

The rearrangement uses TRBV28 and TRBJ1-1; unclear D gene. Trimming took off 6 bases at V and 4 bases at J, with 15 bases between the two ends. Germline CDR1 and CDR2: MDHEN and SYDVKM. This CDR3 spans 14 amino acids. This CDR3 is CASRYGGSSTEAFF. CDR3 sequence (DNA): TGTGCCAGCAGGTATGGTGGCAGTTCCACTGAAGCTTTCTTT.

This clonotype was counted only a few times. V and J are TRBV7-2 and TRBJ2-1; D not certain. Germline V gene lookup returns CDR1 SGHTA and CDR2 FQGNSA. V dropped 2 bases and J dropped 0 bases, with 14 bases sitting between them. The CDR3 covers 17 residues. CDR3 residues: CASSLFGPSYSYNEQFF. The CDR3 bases are TGTGCCAGCAGCTTATTTGGGCCTTCCTACTCCTACAATGAGCAGTTCTTC.

This clonotype was recorded a few times. The gene calls are TRBV12-3 or TRBV12-4 and TRBJ2-5; D is ambiguous. The CDR3 has 14 residues. Trimming removed 5 bases at V and 4 bases at J, with 14 bases between. The CDR3 here is CASSTTRPPETQYF. Written as DNA, the CDR3 is TGTGCCAGCAGTACGACCCGACCCCCAGAGACCCAGTACTTC.

This clonotype was detected a few times. The J gene is TRBJ1-1, the V gene TRBV12-3 or TRBV12-4, with a possible D match to TRBD1 (5 bases). Trimming took 6 bases from V and 1 from J, leaving 12 bases between them. The CDR3 extends over 14 amino acids. The DNA for the CDR3 is TGTGCCAGCAGCCAAGGGACTGAGAACACTGAAGCTTTCTTT. Amino acid sequence: CASSQGTENTEAFF.

The chain is built from TRBV7-2 and TRBJ2-3; 9 bases fit TRBD1. The J segment lost 5 bases and the V segment lost 2 bases, leaving 5 bases of the junction unmatched. CDR1 and CDR2 (germline): SGHTA, FQGNSA. The CDR3 has 15 amino acids. As DNA, the CDR3 is TGTGCCAGCAGCTTACACAGGGGGCGTCTAGATACGCAGTATTTT. Its protein product is CASSLHRGRLDTQYF.

This clonotype was seen only a few times. The chain uses TRBV6-1 and TRBJ1-1, with D possibly matching TRBD1 (5 bases). V was clipped by 5 bases and J by 1 base, with 17 bases between them. The germline V gene has CDR1 MNHNS and CDR2 SASEGT. The CDR3 has 16 amino acids. CDR3 residues: CASSRGTGTGNTEAFF. The CDR3 region has the DNA TGTGCCAGCAGTCGCGGAACCGGGACGGGGAACACTGAAGCTTTCTTT.

This clonotype was seen a few times. A much larger clone lies a single base off, so this may be a read error. The rearrangement uses TRBV29-1 and TRBJ2-7; 7 nucleotides match TRBD1. The germline V gene encodes CDR1 SQVTM and CDR2 ANQGSEA. The CDR3 runs 13 residues. V dropped 0 bases and J dropped 9; count of bases not matched to a gene: 8. CDR3: CSVEDGLGGAQYF. CDR3 coding DNA: TGCAGCGTTGAAGACGGGTTAGGGGGCGCGCAGTACTTC.

This clonotype was recorded many times. The rearrangement uses TRBV10-3 and TRBJ2-3; the match to TRBD2 covers 14 bases. The J segment lost 4 bases and the V segment lost 2 bases, leaving 5 bases of the junction unmatched. This CDR3 has 17 amino acids. Germline V lookup: CDR1 ENHRY, CDR2 SYGVKD. The CDR3 DNA follows: TGTGCCATCAGTGAGGGTATGGGACTAGCGGGAGCAGATACGCAGTATTTT. It encodes CAISEGMGLAGADTQYF.